The rows below give T cell receptor beta chains drawn from one sample of a study of OX40 agonist ivuxolimab in advanced cancers. The data were produced by immunoSEQ multiplex PCR, yet TCRdb's version contains in-frame clones alone and is incomplete. Seen here are about 18,000 clones, around 77% observed once, and the top ten hold around a quarter. Sequenced material: CD4+ or CD8+ T cells sorted from blood, taken in a trial of the OX40 agonist ivuxolimab. These TCRs come from an adult with an advanced solid tumor such as melanoma, head and neck, liver or kidney cancer. The CDR3 runs from the conserved cysteine through the conserved F or W. The D gene is left open where the match is weak. Clone size is stated in some rows and not others, as once, few, many or a class when expanded.

v_gene	abundance	j_gene	d_gene	len	CDR3aa	CDR3nt
TRBV27	NA	TRBJ2-1	NA	13	CASSLKSYNEQFF	TGTGCCAGCAGTTTAAAGAGCTACAATGAGCAGTTCTTC
TRBV9	once	TRBJ1-1	TRBD1	15	CASSVAGTGVTEAFF	TGTGCCAGCAGCGTAGCCGGGACAGGGGTTACTGAAGCTTTCTTT
TRBV28	NA	TRBJ2-7	TRBD1	13	CASSQTGFYEQYF	TGTGCCAGCAGCCAGACAGGGTTCTACGAGCAGTACTTC
TRBV5-1	few	TRBJ1-1	NA	13	CASRTGTNTEAFF	TGCGCCAGCAGGACCGGGACCAACACTGAAGCTTTCTTT
TRBV9	few	TRBJ2-3	NA	13	CASSGSITDTQYF	TGTGCCAGCAGCGGGTCTATCACAGATACGCAGTATTTT
TRBV7-6	NA	TRBJ1-4	TRBD1	15	CASSGRGGWNEKLFF	TGTGCCAGCAGCGGCCGAGGGGGCTGGAATGAAAAACTGTTTTTT
TRBV4-1	once	TRBJ2-7	NA	15	CASSRRAGTRDEQYF	TGCGCCAGCAGCCGCCGCGCCGGGACTCGCGACGAGCAGTACTTC
TRBV28	NA	TRBJ1-1	NA	11	CASFSNTEAFF	TGTGCCTCGTTTTCTAACACTGAAGCTTTCTTT
TRBV19	NA	TRBJ1-1	NA	13	CASSIWENTEAFF	TGTGCCAGTAGTATTTGGGAGAACACTGAAGCTTTCTTT
TRBV6-5	NA	TRBJ2-5	NA	15	CASSYDLLGQETQYF	TGTGCCAGCAGTTACGACCTACTCGGCCAAGAGACCCAGTACTTC
TRBV27	NA	TRBJ1-5	NA	14	CASSLVGSNQPQHF	TGTGCCAGCAGTTTAGTTGGTAGCAATCAGCCCCAGCATTTT
TRBV5-6	NA	TRBJ2-1	TRBD2	14	CASSLGLGVNEQFF	TGTGCCAGCAGCTTAGGACTAGGAGTCAATGAGCAGTTCTTC
TRBV6-4	few	TRBJ1-2	TRBD1	16	CAEPGDDRGLVYGYTF	TGTGCCGAACCCGGTGATGACAGGGGGCTTGTCTATGGCTACACCTTC
TRBV18	NA	TRBJ1-1	TRBD1	14	CASSLTGEGTEAFF	TGTGCCAGCTCGCTGACAGGGGAGGGCACTGAAGCTTTCTTT
TRBV21-1	NA	TRBJ1-2	NA	18	CASSKEETANFFNYGYTF	TGTGCCAGCAGCAAAGAAGAGACGGCGAACTTTTTTAACTATGGCTACACCTTC
TRBV7-2	NA	TRBJ2-1	NA	12	CASSLAANEQFF	TGTGCCAGCAGCTTAGCTGCAAATGAGCAGTTCTTC
TRBV21-1	NA	TRBJ2-4	NA	17	CASSKMGADEAKNIQYF	TGTGCCAGCAGCAAAATGGGGGCCGACGAAGCCAAAAACATTCAGTACTTC
TRBV5-5	medium-sized	TRBJ2-7	NA	15	CASSYRQAQSYEQYF	TGTGCCAGCAGCTATAGACAGGCTCAATCCTACGAGCAGTACTTC
TRBV4-2	NA	TRBJ2-2	TRBD1	18	CASSQDSPGQGDTGELFF	TGTGCCAGCAGCCAAGATTCTCCGGGACAGGGGGACACCGGGGAGCTGTTTTTT
TRBV6-5	NA	TRBJ2-2	NA	15	CASSYSKWREWELFF	TGTGCCAGCAGTTACTCGAAGTGGAGGGAATGGGAGCTGTTTTTT
TRBV5-1	NA	TRBJ2-7	NA	13	CASSLVFTGDRYF	TGCGCCAGCAGCTTGGTTTTTACGGGAGATAGGTACTTC
TRBV7-3	few	TRBJ2-3	NA	14	CASSLVGVTDTQYF	TGTGCCAGCAGCTTAGTAGGGGTCACAGATACGCAGTATTTT
TRBV27	NA	TRBJ2-1	TRBD1	13	CASSYRDRDEQFF	TGTGCCAGCAGTTACCGGGACAGGGATGAGCAGTTCTTC
TRBV7-9	few	TRBJ2-5	TRBD2	16	CASSPRLAPLGETQYF	TGTGCCAGCAGCCCCCGACTAGCACCCCTGGGAGAGACCCAGTACTTC
TRBV5-1	once	TRBJ2-6	TRBD1	19	CASSLGQGVSGSGANVLTF	TGCGCCAGCAGCTTAGGACAGGGTGTTTCAGGCTCTGGGGCCAACGTCCTGACTTTC
TRBV9	NA	TRBJ2-7	NA	15	CASSPGARGTEEQYF	TGTGCCAGCAGCCCCGGGGCGCGTGGTACGGAGGAGCAGTACTTC
TRBV28	NA	TRBJ1-5	NA	15	CASSLVGDSNQPQHF	TGTGCCAGCAGTTTAGTAGGGGACAGCAATCAGCCCCAGCATTTT
TRBV27	NA	TRBJ1-5	NA	12	CASSSPGEPQHF	TGTGCCAGCAGTTCCCCTGGGGAGCCCCAGCATTTT
TRBV25-1	NA	TRBJ2-1	TRBD2	16	CASSDPAGGSYNEQFF	TGTGCCAGCAGTGACCCGGCGGGGGGTTCCTACAATGAGCAGTTCTTC
TRBV6-5	NA	TRBJ1-3	NA	14	CASSYTHSGNTIYF	TGTGCCAGCAGTTACACCCACTCTGGAAACACCATATATTTT
TRBV7-9	NA	TRBJ2-1	TRBD2	17	CASSLPGWTRHEDEQFF	TGTGCCAGCAGCCTTCCCGGGTGGACTAGGCATGAGGATGAGCAGTTCTTC
TRBV4-2	NA	TRBJ1-1	TRBD1	13	CASSPTGGREAFF	TGTGCCAGCAGCCCGACAGGGGGCCGGGAAGCTTTCTTT
TRBV6-5	NA	TRBJ2-7	TRBD1	13	CASSYRRGREQYF	TGTGCCAGCAGTTACCGCAGGGGGCGGGAGCAGTACTTC
TRBV27	medium-sized	TRBJ2-6	NA	17	CASTQRGARTGANVLTF	TGTGCCAGCACCCAACGGGGGGCTAGGACTGGGGCCAACGTCCTGACTTTC
TRBV27	NA	TRBJ2-7	TRBD2	15	CASSSSGTSLYEQYF	TGTGCCAGCAGTTCCTCCGGGACTAGTCTCTACGAGCAGTACTTC
TRBV21-1	NA	TRBJ1-1	NA	15	CASSTRYTIRTEAFF	TGTGCCAGCAGCACTCGCTACACAATTCGCACTGAAGCTTTCTTT
TRBV5-5	NA	TRBJ2-5	NA	15	CASSLEWGRGETQYF	TGTGCCAGCAGCTTGGAGTGGGGGAGAGGGGAGACCCAGTACTTC
TRBV10-3	NA	TRBJ2-7	TRBD2	15	CAISEVLAENYEQYF	TGTGCCATCAGTGAGGTCCTAGCGGAAAACTACGAGCAGTACTTC
TRBV6-5	NA	TRBJ1-1	NA	11	CASRLNTEAFF	TGTGCCAGCAGGTTGAACACTGAAGCTTTCTTT
TRBV5-6	many	TRBJ1-5	NA	15	CASSLGRDSNQPQHF	TGTGCCAGCAGCTTGGGACGGGATAGCAATCAGCCCCAGCATTTT
TRBV27	NA	TRBJ2-3	NA	14	CASSYPGGTDTQYF	TGTGCCAGCAGTTACCCAGGGGGGACAGATACGCAGTATTTT
TRBV7-8	NA	TRBJ1-1	TRBD1	14	CASSLDRGRTEAFF	TGTGCCAGCAGCCTGGACAGGGGGCGGACTGAAGCTTTCTTT
TRBV6-5	NA	TRBJ2-7	NA	13	CASLGGKPYEQYF	TGTGCCAGCTTGGGGGGTAAACCCTACGAGCAGTACTTC
TRBV5-6	NA	TRBJ2-7	NA	14	CASSLGSSSYEQYF	TGTGCCAGCAGCTTGGGGTCCAGCTCCTACGAGCAGTACTTC
TRBV5-3	NA	TRBJ1-1	NA	13	CASSLLGGTEAFF	TGTGCCAGCAGCTTGTTAGGGGGCACTGAAGCTTTCTTT
TRBV5-1	few	TRBJ2-1	NA	16	CASSLSGVGLANEQFF	TGCGCCAGCAGCTTGAGCGGTGTCGGCCTGGCCAATGAGCAGTTCTTC
TRBV9	NA	TRBJ1-3	NA	17	CASSGSALHHSGNTIYF	TGTGCCAGCAGCGGATCAGCCTTGCATCACTCTGGAAACACCATATATTTT
TRBV25-1	once	TRBJ2-1	TRBD2	18	CASSLPLASGRRYNEQFF	TGTGCCAGCAGTCTCCCCCTGGCTAGCGGGAGGAGGTACAATGAGCAGTTCTTC
TRBV4-1	medium-sized	TRBJ2-7	TRBD2	14	CASSQGGGSYEQYF	TGCGCCAGCAGCCAAGGGGGGGGATCCTACGAGCAGTACTTC
TRBV13	NA	TRBJ2-7	TRBD2	17	CASSLAQQRGSSYEQYF	TGTGCCAGCAGCTTAGCTCAGCAGCGCGGGAGCTCCTACGAGCAGTACTTC
TRBV5-1	NA	TRBJ1-2	TRBD1	15	CASSSPTGGDYGYTF	TGCGCCAGCAGCTCGCCGACAGGGGGTGACTATGGCTACACCTTC
TRBV5-5	NA	TRBJ2-3	NA	15	CASSRDTRRTDTQYF	TGTGCCAGCAGTCGGGACACCCGGCGCACAGATACGCAGTATTTT
TRBV25-1	NA	TRBJ1-5	NA	13	CASSDGGPRPQHF	TGTGCCAGCAGTGACGGGGGCCCAAGGCCCCAGCATTTT
TRBV6-6	NA	TRBJ2-5	TRBD2	16	CASSPPAREPIETQYF	TGTGCCAGCAGCCCCCCCGCGCGGGAGCCGATAGAGACCCAGTACTTC
TRBV5-1	NA	TRBJ2-3	NA	15	CASSFWSSGTDTQYF	TGCGCCAGCAGCTTTTGGTCTAGCGGCACAGATACGCAGTATTTT
TRBV6-5	NA	TRBJ2-3	NA	12	CASTPTTDTQYF	TGTGCCAGCACCCCTACCACAGATACGCAGTATTTT
TRBV19	NA	TRBJ2-3	NA	14	CASSITSSTDTQYF	TGTGCCAGTAGTATAACCAGTAGTACAGATACGCAGTATTTT
TRBV9	few	TRBJ1-1	NA	13	CASSSLQNTEAFF	TGTGCCAGCAGCTCCCTTCAGAACACTGAAGCTTTCTTT
TRBV9	NA	TRBJ2-7	NA	14	CASSVGRTSYEQYF	TGTGCCAGCAGCGTAGGAAGGACCTCCTACGAGCAGTACTTC
TRBV6-1	NA	TRBJ2-3	NA	17	CASSGLGVQASSDTQYF	TGTGCCAGCAGTGGACTAGGGGTACAAGCGTCGTCAGATACGCAGTATTTT